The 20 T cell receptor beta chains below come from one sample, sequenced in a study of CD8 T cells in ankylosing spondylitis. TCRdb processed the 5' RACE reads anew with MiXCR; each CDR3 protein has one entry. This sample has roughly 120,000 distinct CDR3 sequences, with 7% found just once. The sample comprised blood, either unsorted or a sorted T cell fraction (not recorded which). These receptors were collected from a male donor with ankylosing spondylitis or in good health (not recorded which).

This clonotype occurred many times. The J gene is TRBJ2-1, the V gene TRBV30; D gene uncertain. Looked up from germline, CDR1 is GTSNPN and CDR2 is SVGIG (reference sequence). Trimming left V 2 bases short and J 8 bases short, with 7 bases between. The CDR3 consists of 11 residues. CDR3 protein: CAWSPLDEQFF. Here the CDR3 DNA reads TGTGCCTGGAGTCCCTTGGATGAGCAGTTCTTC. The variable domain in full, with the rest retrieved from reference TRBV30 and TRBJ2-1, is SQTIHQWPATLVQPVGSPLSLECTVEGTSNPNLYWYRQAAGRGLQLLFYSVGIGQISSEVPQNLSASRPQDRQFILSSKKLLLSDSGFYLCAWSPLDEQFFGPGTRLTVL.

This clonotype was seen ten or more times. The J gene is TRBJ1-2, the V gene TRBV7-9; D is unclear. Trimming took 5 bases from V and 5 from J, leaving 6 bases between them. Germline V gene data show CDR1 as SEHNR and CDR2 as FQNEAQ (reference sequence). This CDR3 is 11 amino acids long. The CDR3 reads CASSLLYGYTF. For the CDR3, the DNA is TGTGCCAGCAGCCTGTTATATGGCTACACCTTC. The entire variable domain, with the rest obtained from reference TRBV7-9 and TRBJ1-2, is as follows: DTGVSQNPRHKITKRGQNVTFRCDPISEHNRLYWYRQTLGQGPEFLTYFQNEAQLEKSRLLSDRFSAERPKGSFSTLEIQRTEQGDSAMYLCASSLLYGYTFGSGTRLTVV.

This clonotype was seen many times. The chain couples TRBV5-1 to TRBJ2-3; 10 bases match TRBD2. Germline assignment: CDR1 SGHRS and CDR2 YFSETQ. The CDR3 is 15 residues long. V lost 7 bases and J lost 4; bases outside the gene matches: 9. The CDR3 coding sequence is TGCGCCAGCGGCACTAGCGGGAATGTGGCAGATACGCAGTATTTT. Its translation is CASGTSGNVADTQYF.

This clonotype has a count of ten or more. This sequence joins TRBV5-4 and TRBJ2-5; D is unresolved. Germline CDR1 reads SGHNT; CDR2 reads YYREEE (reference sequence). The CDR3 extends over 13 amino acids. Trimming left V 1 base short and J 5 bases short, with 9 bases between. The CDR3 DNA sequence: TGTGCCAGCAGCTTGTGGTCTGGGGAGACCCAGTACTTC. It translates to CASSLWSGETQYF.

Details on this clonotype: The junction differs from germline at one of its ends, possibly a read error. The CDR3 nucleotides read TGTTCCAGCAGTGACCGGGACAACACCGGGGAGGTGTTTTTT. The encoded protein is CSSSDRDNTGEVFF. V is TRBV6-4 and J is TRBJ2-2; D might be TRBD1 or TRBD2, each matching 6 bases. CDR3 length equals 14 residues. Germline values: CDR1 MRHNA, CDR2 SNTAGT.

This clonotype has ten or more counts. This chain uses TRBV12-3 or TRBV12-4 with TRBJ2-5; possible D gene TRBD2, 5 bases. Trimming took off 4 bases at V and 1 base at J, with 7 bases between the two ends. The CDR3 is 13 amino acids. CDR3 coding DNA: TGTGCCAGCAGTTCCACTAGCCAAGAGACCCAGTACTTC. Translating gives CASSSTSQETQYF.

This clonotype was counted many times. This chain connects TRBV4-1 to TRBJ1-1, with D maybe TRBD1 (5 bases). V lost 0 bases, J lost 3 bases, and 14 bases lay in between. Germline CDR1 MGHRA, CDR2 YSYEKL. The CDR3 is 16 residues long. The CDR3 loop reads CASSQDERGVDTEAFF. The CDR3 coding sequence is TGCGCCAGCAGCCAAGACGAGAGAGGGGTGGACACTGAAGCTTTCTTT.

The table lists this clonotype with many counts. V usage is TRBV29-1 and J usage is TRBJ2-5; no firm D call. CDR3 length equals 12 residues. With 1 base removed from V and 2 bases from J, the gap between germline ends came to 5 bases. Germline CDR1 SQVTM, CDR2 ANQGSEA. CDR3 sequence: CSVEVIQETQYF. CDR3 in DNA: TGCAGCGTTGAAGTGATACAAGAGACCCAGTACTTC.

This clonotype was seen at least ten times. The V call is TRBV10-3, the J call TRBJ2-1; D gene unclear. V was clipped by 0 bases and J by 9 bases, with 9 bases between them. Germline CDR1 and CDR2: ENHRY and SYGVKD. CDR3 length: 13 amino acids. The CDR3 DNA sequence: TGTGCCATCAGTGAGTCGAGTAGGAGTGAGCAGTTCTTC. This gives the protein CAISESSRSEQFF.

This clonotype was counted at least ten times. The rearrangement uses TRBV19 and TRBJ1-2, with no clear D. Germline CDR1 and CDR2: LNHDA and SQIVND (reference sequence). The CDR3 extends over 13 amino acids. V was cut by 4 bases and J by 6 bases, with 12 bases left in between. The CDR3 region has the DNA TGTGCCAGTAGTAGCGGGGATCACAATGGCTACACCTTC. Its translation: CASSSGDHNGYTF.

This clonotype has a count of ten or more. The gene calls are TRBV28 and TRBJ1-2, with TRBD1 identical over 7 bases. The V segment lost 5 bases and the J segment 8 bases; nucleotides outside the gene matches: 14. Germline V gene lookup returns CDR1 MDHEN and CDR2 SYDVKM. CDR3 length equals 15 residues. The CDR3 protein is CASSPAVGRGWGYTF. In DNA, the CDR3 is TGTGCCAGCAGTCCCGCGGTCGGCAGGGGGTGGGGCTACACCTTC.

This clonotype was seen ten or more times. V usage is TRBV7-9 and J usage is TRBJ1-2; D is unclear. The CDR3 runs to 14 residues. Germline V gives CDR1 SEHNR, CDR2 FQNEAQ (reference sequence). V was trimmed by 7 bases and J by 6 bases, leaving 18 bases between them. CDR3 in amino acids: CASTPWVGQNGYTF. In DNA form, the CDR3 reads TGTGCCAGCACCCCCTGGGTCGGCCAAAATGGCTACACCTTC.

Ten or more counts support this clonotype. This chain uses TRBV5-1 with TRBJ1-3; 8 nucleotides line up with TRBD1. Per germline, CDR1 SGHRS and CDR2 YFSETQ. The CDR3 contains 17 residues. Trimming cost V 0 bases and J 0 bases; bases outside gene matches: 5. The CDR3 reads CASSLAATGDSGNTIYF. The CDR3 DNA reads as TGCGCCAGCAGCTTGGCCGCGACAGGGGACTCTGGAAACACCATATATTTT.

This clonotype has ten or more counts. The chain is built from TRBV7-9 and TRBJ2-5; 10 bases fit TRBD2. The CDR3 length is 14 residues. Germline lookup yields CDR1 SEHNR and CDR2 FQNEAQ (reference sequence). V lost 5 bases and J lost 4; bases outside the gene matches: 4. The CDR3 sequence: CASSIRLAGETQYF. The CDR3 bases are TGTGCCAGCAGCATTAGACTAGCGGGAGAGACCCAGTACTTC. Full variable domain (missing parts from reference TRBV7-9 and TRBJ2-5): DTGVSQNPRHKITKRGQNVTFRCDPISEHNRLYWYRQTLGQGPEFLTYFQNEAQLEKSRLLSDRFSAERPKGSFSTLEIQRTEQGDSAMYLCASSIRLAGETQYFGPGTRLLVL.

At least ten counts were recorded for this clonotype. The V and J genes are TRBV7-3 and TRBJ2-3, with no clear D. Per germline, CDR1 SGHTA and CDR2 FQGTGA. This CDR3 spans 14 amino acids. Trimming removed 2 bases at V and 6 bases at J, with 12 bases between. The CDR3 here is CASSLARNSDTQYF. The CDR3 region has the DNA TGTGCCAGCAGCTTAGCAAGAAATTCCGATACGCAGTATTTT.

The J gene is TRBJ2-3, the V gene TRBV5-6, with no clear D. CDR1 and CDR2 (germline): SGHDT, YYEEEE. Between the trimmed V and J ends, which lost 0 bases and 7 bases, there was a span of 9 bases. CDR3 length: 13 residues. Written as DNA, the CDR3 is TGTGCCAGCAGCTTGGGAAGGATGAATACGCAGTATTTT. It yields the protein CASSLGRMNTQYF. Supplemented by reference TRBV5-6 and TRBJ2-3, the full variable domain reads DAGVTQSPTHLIKTRGQQVTLRCSPKSGHDTVSWYQQALGQGPQFIFQYYEEEERQRGNFPDRFSGHQFPNYSSELNVNALLLGDSALYLCASSLGRMNTQYFGPGTRLTVL.

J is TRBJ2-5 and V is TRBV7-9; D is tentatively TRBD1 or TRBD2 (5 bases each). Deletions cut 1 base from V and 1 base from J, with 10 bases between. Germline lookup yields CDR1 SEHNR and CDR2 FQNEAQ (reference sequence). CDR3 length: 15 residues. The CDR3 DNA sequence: TGTGCCAGCAGCTTAGTGAGGGGAATCCAAGAGACCCAGTACTTC. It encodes CASSLVRGIQETQYF.

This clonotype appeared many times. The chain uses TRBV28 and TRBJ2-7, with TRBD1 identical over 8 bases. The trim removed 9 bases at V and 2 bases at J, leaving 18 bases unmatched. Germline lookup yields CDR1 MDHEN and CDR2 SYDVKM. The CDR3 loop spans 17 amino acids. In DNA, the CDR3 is TGTGCCAGTAAAATGCCAAAAGGACAGGGCTCCCCCTACGAGCAGTACTTC. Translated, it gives CASKMPKGQGSPYEQYF.

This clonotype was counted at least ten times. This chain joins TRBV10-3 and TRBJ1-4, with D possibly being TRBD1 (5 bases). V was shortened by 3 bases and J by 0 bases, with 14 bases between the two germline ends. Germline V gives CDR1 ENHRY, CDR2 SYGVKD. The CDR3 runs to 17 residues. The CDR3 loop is CAISERQRTTTNEKLFF. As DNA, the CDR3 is TGTGCCATCAGTGAAAGACAGAGAACTACAACTAATGAAAAACTGTTTTTT.

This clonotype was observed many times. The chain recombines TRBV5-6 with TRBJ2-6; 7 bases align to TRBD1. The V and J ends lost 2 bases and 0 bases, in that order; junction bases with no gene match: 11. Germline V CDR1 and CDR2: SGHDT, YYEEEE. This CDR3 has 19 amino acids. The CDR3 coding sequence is TGTGCCAGCAGCTTAGGACAGGCCAAAGTGGGCTCTGGGGCCAACGTCCTGACTTTC. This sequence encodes CASSLGQAKVGSGANVLTF.